This TCR beta chain was sequenced in a study of T-cell memory formation after mild COVID-19. TCRdb re-derived calls from the 5' RACE reads in MiXCR, one entry per CDR3 protein. The sample contains approximately 580,000 distinct CDR3 sequences, around 21% of which appear only once. This clonotype was detected a few times. V was shortened by 4 bases and J by 4 bases, with 7 bases between the two germline ends. The CDR3 loop spans 12 amino acids. CDR1 and CDR2 from the germline V gene are ENHRY and SYGVKD. The chain combines TRBV10-3 with TRBJ1-2; no firm D call. This clonotype was sampled from an adult woman who had mild COVID-19 (a few samples of this study predate the infection). Cell type and time point are not known. The sample comprised PBMCs or a T cell subset sorted from them (not recorded which). The CDR3 is CAISVDPYGYTF. The CDR3 coding sequence is TGTGCCATCAGTGTGGATCCCTATGGCTACACCTTC.